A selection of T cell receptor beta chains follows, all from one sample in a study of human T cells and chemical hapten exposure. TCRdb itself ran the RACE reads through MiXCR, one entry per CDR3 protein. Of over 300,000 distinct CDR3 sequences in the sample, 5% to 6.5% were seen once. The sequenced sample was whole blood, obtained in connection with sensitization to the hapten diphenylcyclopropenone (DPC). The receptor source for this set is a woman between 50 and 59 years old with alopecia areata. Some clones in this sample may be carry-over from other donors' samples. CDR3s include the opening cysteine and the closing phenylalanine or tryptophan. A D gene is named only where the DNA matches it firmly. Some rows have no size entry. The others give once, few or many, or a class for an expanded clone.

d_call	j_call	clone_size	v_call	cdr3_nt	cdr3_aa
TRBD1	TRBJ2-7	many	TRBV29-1	TGCAGCGTTGACCCCGGACAGGGTTACGAGCAGTACTTC	CSVDPGQGYEQYF
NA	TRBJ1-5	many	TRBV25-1	TGTGCCAGCAGTGATTTGGGGACGGGGTTCCAGCCCCAGCATTTT	CASSDLGTGFQPQHF
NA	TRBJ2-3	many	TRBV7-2	TGTGCCAGCAGCTTAGCGGGAATGCCAGATACGCAGTATTTT	CASSLAGMPDTQYF
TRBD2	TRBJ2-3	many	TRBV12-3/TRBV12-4	TGTGCCAGCAGTTCCACTAGCGGGAGGGGACATACGCAGTATTTT	CASSSTSGRGHTQYF
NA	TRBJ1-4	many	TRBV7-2	TGTGCCAGCAGCTTCCGGCCGAGCGTTAATGAAAAACTGTTTTTT	CASSFRPSVNEKLFF
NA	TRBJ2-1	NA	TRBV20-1	TGCAGTGCTAGAGATCAGGCTAGGTCTGATGATGAGCAGTTCTTC	CSARDQARSDDEQFF
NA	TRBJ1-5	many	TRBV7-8	TGTGCCAGCAGCGTTGGACGGGGTAACAATCAGCCCCAGCATTTT	CASSVGRGNNQPQHF
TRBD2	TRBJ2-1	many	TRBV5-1	TGCGCCAGCAGCTTGCCACTAGCGGCTGGCTACAATGAGCAGTTCTTC	CASSLPLAAGYNEQFF
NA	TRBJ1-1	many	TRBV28	TGTGCCAGCAGTTTTCCAGGGTCTGGAACTGAAGCTTTCTTT	CASSFPGSGTEAFF
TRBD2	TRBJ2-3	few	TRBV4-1	TGCGCCAGCAGCCGGAGCCCTAGCGGGGGGGCCAGGGCAGATACGCAGTATTTT	CASSRSPSGGARADTQYF
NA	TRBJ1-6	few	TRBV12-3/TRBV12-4	TGTGCCAGCAGTATAGGACTCAATAATTCACCCCTCCACTTT	CASSIGLNNSPLHF
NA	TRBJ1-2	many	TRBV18	TGTGCCAGCTCACCTTCCACTAGAGGCTATGGCTACACCTTC	CASSPSTRGYGYTF
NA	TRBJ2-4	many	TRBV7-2	TGTGCCAGCAGCTTCGGCGACAAAAACATTCAGTACTTC	CASSFGDKNIQYF
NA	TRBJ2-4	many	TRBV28	TGTGCCAGCAGTTTGGACCTTGAAAACATTCAGTACTTC	CASSLDLENIQYF
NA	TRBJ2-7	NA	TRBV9	TGTGCCAGCAGCAGCCGAGGGGACGAGCAGTACTTC	CASSSRGDEQYF
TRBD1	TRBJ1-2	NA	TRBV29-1	TGCAGCGTTGAAGACACGGACAGGGAGCGCGGCTACACCTTC	CSVEDTDRERGYTF
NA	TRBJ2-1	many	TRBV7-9	TGTGCCAGCAGTTCAACTAGGGACAATGAGCAGTTCTTC	CASSSTRDNEQFF
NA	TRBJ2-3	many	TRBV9	TGTGCCAGCAGCCCCGGGGCTAGCCTCACAGATACGCAGTATTTT	CASSPGASLTDTQYF